This T cell receptor (beta chain) stems from a study of liver allograft versus peripheral blood T cells. Overall study: Comparative analysis was performed on T cell receptor repertoires from transplanted livers and from recipients' peripheral blood.

The study, taken as a whole, reports: Intragraft liver T cell receptor repertoires reportedly differed from peripheral blood repertoires.

There are 14 residues in the CDR3. With 5 bases clipped from V and 6 bases from J, the junction kept 7 bases outside the gene matches. This clonotype was recorded at least ten times. The antigen remains unidentified. TCRdb ran MiXCR on the reads and lists one entry per CDR3 protein. The sample has about 2,800 distinct CDR3 sequences; just over 14% are singletons. This TCR was sampled from a human patient who had a liver transplant. Part of the T cells may come from the graft donor. The genes are TRBV12-3 or TRBV12-4 and TRBJ1-1; 9 bases match TRBD1. CDR3 nucleotide sequence: TGTGCCAGCAGTCAACGGGACAGGGCCCCTGAAGCTTTCTTT. Translating gives CASSQRDRAPEAFF.